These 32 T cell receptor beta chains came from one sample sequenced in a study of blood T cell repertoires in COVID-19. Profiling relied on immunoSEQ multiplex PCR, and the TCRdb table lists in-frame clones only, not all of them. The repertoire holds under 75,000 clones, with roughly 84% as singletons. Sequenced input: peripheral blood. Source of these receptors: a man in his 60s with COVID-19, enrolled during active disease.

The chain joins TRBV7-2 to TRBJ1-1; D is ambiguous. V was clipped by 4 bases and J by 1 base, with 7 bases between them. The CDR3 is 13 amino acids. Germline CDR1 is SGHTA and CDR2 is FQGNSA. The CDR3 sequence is CASSSQENTEAFF. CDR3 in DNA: TGTGCCAGCAGCTCCCAGGAGAACACTGAAGCTTTCTTT.

The CDR3: CASSTSVNNEQFF. The DNA for the CDR3 is TGTGCCAGCAGCACTAGCGTAAACAATGAGCAGTTCTTC. V usage is TRBV7-2 and J usage is TRBJ2-1; 7 positions match TRBD2. This CDR3 spans 13 amino acids. After removal of 5 bases from V and 5 bases from J, the junction contained 3 bases not matched to a gene. The germline V gene encodes CDR1 SGHTA and CDR2 FQGNSA.

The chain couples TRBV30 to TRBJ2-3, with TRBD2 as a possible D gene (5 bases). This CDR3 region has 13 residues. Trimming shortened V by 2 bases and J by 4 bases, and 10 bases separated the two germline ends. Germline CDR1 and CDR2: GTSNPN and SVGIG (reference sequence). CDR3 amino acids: CAWSRRMADTQYF. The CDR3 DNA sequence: TGTGCCTGGAGTAGGAGGATGGCAGATACGCAGTATTTT.

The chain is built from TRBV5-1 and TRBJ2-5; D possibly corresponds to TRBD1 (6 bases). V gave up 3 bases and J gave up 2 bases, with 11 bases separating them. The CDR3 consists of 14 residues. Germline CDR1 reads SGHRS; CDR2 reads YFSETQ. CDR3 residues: CASSSGQTQETQYF. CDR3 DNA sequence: TGCGCCAGCAGCTCCGGACAGACTCAAGAGACCCAGTACTTC.

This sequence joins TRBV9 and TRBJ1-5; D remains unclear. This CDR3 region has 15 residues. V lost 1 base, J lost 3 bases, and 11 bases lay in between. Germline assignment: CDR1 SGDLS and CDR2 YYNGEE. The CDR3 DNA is TGTGCCAGCAGCGTAAGTTTGGAGCCCAATCAGCCCCAGCATTTT. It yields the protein CASSVSLEPNQPQHF.

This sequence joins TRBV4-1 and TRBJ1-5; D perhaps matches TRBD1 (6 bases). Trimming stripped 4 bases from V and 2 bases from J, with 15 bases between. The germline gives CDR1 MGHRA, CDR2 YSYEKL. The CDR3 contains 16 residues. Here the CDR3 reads CASSPEGGGGNQPQHF. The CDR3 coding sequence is TGCGCCAGCAGCCCCGAGGGGGGGGGTGGCAATCAGCCCCAGCATTTT.

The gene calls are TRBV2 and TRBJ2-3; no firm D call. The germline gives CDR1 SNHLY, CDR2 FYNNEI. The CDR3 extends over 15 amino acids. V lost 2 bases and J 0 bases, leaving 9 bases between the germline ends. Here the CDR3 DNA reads TGTGCCAGCAGTGAATTGCGGTCTAGCACAGATACGCAGTATTTT. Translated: CASSELRSSTDTQYF.

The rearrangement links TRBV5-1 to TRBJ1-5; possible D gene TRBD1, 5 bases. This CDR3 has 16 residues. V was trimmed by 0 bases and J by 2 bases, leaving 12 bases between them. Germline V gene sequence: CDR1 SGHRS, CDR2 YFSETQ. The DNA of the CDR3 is TGCGCCAGCAGCTTGGAGGGGAAGATTGGCAATCAGCCCCAGCATTTT. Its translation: CASSLEGKIGNQPQHF.

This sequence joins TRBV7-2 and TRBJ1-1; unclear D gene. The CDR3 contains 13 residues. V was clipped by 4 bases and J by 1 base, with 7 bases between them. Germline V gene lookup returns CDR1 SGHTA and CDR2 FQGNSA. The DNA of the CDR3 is TGTGCCAGCAGCTACAGTCGGAACACTGAAGCTTTCTTT. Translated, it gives CASSYSRNTEAFF. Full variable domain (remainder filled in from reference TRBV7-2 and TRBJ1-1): GAGVSQSPSNKVTEKGKDVELRCDPISGHTALYWYRQSLGQGLEFLIYFQGNSAPDKSGLPSDRFSAERTGGSVSTLTIQRTQQEDSAVYLCASSYSRNTEAFFGQGTRLTVV.

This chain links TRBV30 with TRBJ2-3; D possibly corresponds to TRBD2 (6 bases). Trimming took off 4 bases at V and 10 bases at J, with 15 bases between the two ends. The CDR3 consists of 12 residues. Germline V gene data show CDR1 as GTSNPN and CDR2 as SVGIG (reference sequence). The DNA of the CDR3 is TGTGCCTGGACCCCGGGGGAGAACCCGCAGTATTTT. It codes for CAWTPGENPQYF.

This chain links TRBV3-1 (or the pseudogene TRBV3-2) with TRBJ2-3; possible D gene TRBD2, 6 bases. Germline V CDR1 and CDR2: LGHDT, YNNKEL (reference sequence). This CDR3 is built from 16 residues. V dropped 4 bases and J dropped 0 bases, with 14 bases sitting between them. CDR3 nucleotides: TGTGCCAGCAGCCTTCGGGGAGGCCAAAGCACAGATACGCAGTATTTT. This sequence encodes CASSLRGGQSTDTQYF.

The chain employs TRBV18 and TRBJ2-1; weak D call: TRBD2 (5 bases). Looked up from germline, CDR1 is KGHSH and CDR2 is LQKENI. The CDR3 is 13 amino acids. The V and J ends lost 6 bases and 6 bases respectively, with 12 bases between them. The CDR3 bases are TGTGCCAGCTCGCCTTCTGCGGGCAATGAGCAGTTCTTC. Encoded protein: CASSPSAGNEQFF. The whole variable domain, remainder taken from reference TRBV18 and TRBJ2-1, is NAGVMQNPRHLVRRRGQEARLRCSPMKGHSHVYWYRQLPEEGLKFMVYLQKENIIDESGMPKERFSAEFPKEGPSILRIQQVVRGDSAAYFCASSPSAGNEQFFGPGTRLTVL.

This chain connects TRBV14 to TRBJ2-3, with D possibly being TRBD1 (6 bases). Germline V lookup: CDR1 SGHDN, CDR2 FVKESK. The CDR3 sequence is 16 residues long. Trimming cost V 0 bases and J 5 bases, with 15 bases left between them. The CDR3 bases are TGTGCCAGCAGCCAAGATACGGCAGGGGCAGGAGATACGCAGTATTTT. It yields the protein CASSQDTAGAGDTQYF.

The CDR3 protein is CASSILAGGLQETQYF. CDR3 nucleotides: TGTGCCAGCTCAATACTAGCGGGGGGACTACAAGAGACCCAGTACTTC. The rearrangement joins TRBV18 to TRBJ2-5; 12 positions match TRBD2. The CDR3 loop spans 16 amino acids. Trimming removed 5 bases from V and 2 bases from J; junction bases left unmatched: 6. Germline-derived CDR1 and CDR2 are KGHSH and LQKENI. The full variable domain, in which reference TRBV18 and TRBJ2-5 provide the parts outside the CDR3, is NAGVMQNPRHLVRRRGQEARLRCSPMKGHSHVYWYRQLPEEGLKFMVYLQKENIIDESGMPKERFSAEFPKEGPSILRIQQVVRGDSAAYFCASSILAGGLQETQYFGPGTRLLVL.

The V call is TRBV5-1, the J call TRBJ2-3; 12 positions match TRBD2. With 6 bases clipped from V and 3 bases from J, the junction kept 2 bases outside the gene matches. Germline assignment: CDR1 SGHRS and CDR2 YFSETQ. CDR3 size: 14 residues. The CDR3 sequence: CASTLAGGTDTQYF. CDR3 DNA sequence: TGCGCCAGCACGCTAGCGGGAGGGACAGATACGCAGTATTTT.

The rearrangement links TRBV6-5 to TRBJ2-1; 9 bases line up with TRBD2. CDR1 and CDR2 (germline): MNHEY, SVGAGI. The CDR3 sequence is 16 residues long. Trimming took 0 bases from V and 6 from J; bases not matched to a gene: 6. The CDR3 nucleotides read TGTGCCAGCAGTTACTCTTATGCGGGGGGGTCCAATGAGCAGTTCTTC. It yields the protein CASSYSYAGGSNEQFF.

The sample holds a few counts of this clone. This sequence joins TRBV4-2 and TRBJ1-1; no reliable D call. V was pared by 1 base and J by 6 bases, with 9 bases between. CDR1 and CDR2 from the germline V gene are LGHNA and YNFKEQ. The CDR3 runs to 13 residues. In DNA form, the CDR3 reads TGTGCCAGCAGCCAAGGCCTCACAGCTGAAGCTTTCTTT. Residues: CASSQGLTAEAFF.

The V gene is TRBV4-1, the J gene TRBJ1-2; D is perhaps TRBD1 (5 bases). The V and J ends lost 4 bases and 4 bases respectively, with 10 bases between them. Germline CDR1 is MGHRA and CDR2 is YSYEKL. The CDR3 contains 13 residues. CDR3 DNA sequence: TGCGCCAGCAGCCTTTCGGGGGGCTATGGCTACACCTTC. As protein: CASSLSGGYGYTF.

CDR3: CASSLGVAPGYTF. As DNA, the CDR3 is TGTGCCAGCAGCTTAGGAGTTGCTCCGGGCTACACCTTC. The chain combines TRBV11-2 with TRBJ1-2; D remains ambiguous. V lost 1 base and J 8 bases, leaving 11 bases between the germline ends. There are 13 residues in the CDR3. Germline V CDR1 and CDR2: SGHAT, FQNNGV.

DNA of the CDR3: TGCAGCATTACGGAGGGCGAGTACGAGCAGTACTTC. It is translated as CSITEGEYEQYF. The V and J genes are TRBV29-1 and TRBJ2-7; D might be TRBD2 (6 bases). V was cut by 8 bases and J by 4 bases, with 15 bases left in between. The germline V gene has CDR1 SQVTM and CDR2 ANQGSEA. The CDR3 spans 12 residues.

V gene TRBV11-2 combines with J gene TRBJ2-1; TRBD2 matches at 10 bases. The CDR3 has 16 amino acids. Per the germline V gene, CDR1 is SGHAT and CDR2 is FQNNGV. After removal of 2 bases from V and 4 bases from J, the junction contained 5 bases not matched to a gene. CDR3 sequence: CASSLMAGLAYNEQFF. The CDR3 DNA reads TGTGCCAGCAGCTTAATGGCGGGACTAGCGTACAATGAGCAGTTCTTC.

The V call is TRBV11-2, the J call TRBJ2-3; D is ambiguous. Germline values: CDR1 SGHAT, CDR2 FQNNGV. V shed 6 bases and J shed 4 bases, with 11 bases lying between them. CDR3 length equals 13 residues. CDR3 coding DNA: TGTGCCAGCAGGTCATTATACTCAGATACGCAGTATTTT. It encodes CASRSLYSDTQYF.

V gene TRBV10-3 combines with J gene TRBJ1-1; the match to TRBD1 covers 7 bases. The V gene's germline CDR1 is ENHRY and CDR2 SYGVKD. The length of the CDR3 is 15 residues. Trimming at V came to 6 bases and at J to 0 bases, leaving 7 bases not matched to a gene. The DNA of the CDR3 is TGTGCCATCAGGGCGGGACAGACAATGAACACTGAAGCTTTCTTT. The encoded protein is CAIRAGQTMNTEAFF.

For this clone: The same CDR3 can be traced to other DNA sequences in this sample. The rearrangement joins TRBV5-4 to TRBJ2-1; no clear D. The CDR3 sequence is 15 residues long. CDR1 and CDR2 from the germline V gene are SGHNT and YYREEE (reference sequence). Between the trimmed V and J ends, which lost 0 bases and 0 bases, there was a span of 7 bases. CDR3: CASSLDTSSYNEQFF. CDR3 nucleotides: TGTGCCAGCAGCTTGGATACGAGCTCCTACAATGAGCAGTTCTTC.

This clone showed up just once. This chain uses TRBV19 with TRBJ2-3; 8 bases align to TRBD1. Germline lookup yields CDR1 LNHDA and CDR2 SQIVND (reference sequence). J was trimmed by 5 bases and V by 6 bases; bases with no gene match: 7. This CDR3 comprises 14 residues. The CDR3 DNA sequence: TGTGCCAGTAGCCGAGGACAGGGTAAAGATACGCAGTATTTT. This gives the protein CASSRGQGKDTQYF.

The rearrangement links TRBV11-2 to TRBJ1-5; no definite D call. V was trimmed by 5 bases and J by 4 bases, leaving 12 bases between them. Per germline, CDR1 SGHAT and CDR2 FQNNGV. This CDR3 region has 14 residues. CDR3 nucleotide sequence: TGTGCCAGCAGCCGAACAGACACTAATCAGCCCCAGCATTTT. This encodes CASSRTDTNQPQHF.

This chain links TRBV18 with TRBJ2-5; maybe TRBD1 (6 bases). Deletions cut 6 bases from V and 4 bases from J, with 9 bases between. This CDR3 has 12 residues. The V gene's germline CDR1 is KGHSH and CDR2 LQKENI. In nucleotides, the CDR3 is TGTGCCAGCTCCCCCAGGGGAGAGACCCAGTACTTC. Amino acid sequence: CASSPRGETQYF.

The CDR3 region has the DNA TGTGCCAGCAGCCGGGATAGGACAGCCTATGGCTACACCTTC. Translating it yields CASSRDRTAYGYTF. V usage is TRBV11-2 and J usage is TRBJ1-2, with D possibly TRBD1 on 6 matching bases. Germline V gene sequence: CDR1 SGHAT, CDR2 FQNNGV. The V end was cut by 5 bases, the J end by 4 bases, with 14 bases between. This CDR3 contains 14 residues.

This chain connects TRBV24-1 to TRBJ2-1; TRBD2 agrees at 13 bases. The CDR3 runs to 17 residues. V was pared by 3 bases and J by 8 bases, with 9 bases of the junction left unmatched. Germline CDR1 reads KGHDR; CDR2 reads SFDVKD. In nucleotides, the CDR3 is TGTGCCACCAGTGATCCCTACGGGACTAGCGGGAAATATGAGCAGTTCTTC. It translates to CATSDPYGTSGKYEQFF.

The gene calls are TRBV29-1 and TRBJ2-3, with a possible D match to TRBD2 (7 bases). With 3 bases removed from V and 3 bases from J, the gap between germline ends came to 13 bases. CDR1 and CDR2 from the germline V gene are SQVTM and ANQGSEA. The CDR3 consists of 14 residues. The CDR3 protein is CSVDGGLGTDTQYF. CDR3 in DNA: TGCAGCGTTGACGGGGGGCTAGGGACAGATACGCAGTATTTT.

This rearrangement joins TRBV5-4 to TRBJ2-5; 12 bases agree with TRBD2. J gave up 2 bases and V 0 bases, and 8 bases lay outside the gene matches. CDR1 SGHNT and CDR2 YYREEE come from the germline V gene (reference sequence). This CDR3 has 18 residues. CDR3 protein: CASSLGPSGGVKQETQYF. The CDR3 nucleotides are TGTGCCAGCAGCTTGGGGCCTAGCGGGGGGGTGAAACAAGAGACCCAGTACTTC.

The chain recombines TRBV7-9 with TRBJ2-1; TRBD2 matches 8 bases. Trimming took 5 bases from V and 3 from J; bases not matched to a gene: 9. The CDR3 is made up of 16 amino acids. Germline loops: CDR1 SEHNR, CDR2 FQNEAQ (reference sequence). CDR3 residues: CASSPLVRGGYNEQFF. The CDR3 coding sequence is TGTGCCAGCAGCCCCTTGGTCCGGGGGGGCTACAATGAGCAGTTCTTC.